Listed here is a single TCR beta chain. The antigen is undetermined. V lost 0 bases, J lost 4 bases, and 19 bases lay in between. Germline V gene data show CDR1 as DFQATT and CDR2 as SNEGSKA (reference sequence). The CDR3 is made up of 16 amino acids. Unique molecular identifiers tagged the TCR beta cDNA libraries. TCRdb independently ran MiXCR on the PCR reads; one entry per CDR3 protein. In the table there are about 260,000 distinct CDR3 sequences, 30% to 45% of which are singletons. This entry is derived from a study of post-analysis software for immune sequencing data. Turning to the study itself: Relapsing-remitting, secondary progressive and progressive-relapsing courses of multiple sclerosis were included. General observations from the study: Samples from one preparation batch, clustered by F measure, grouped strongly together. Multiple sclerosis patients showed significantly lower normalized Chao1 diversity than controls did. When patients were compared with controls, about five TRBV segments were more frequent, TRBV5-6, TRBV5-1 and TRBV20-1 among them.

The chain combines TRBV20-1 with TRBJ2-7; a possible D gene is TRBD1 (7 bases). The receptor comes from a girl between 5 and 17 years old with multiple sclerosis. The sample taken for sequencing was blood. In DNA form, the CDR3 reads TGCAGTGCTAGAGATCCAGGGGGGCAGGGACTGTACGAGCAGTACTTC. Its translation is CSARDPGGQGLYEQYF.